Reported below is one TCR beta chain. What it binds is unknown. A read error may be the cause here, since a much bigger clone is one base away. This record belongs to a study of tumor and adjacent non-tumor tissue in lung cancer. Study in general: Patients were aged about 30 to 85, 9 to 10 men and about five women, stage I to III. Study conclusions and caveats: Top 100 clones took a larger repertoire share in normal lung. Significantly higher TCR diversity was found in tumor than normal lung. Patients with more diverse tumor TCRs had worse survival.

RNA was extracted from bulk tissue without any cell sorting. Three rounds of nested PCR, following a modified ARM-PCR protocol, produced the TCRbeta library. TCRdb processed the multiplex PCR reads anew with MiXCR; each CDR3 protein has one entry. The sample shows around 140,000 distinct CDR3 sequences, 60% to 70% of them seen only once. The germline V gene has CDR1 SGHVS and CDR2 FQNEAQ. CDR3 length: 15 amino acids. Sequenced material: lung tumor tissue. This rearrangement joins TRBV7-8 to TRBJ1-5; TRBD1 might be the D (6 bases). This receptor was obtained from a man aged 55 to 70 with small cell lung cancer. The CDR3: CASSSDSGSNRPQHF. In nucleotides, the CDR3 is TGTGCCAGCAGCTCGGACAGTGGGAGCAATCGGCCCCAGCATTTT.